A single sample gave rise to the 9 T cell receptor beta chains below, sequenced in a study of cytomegalovirus exposure and HLA in healthy donors. Both 60 Vbeta primers and 13 Jbeta primers went into the PCR. TCRdb's table, derived via immunoSEQ multiplex PCR, lists solely in-frame clones and lacks some. The sample lists 200,000 to 250,000 clones, over 70% occurring once. The sequenced sample was PBMCs. The receptors shown here come from a boy aged 2 to 10 in good health and CMV-seronegative.

V usage is TRBV15 and J usage is TRBJ1-4; D is unresolved. V dropped 3 bases and J dropped 5 bases, with 10 bases sitting between them. This CDR3 region has 14 residues. Germline CDR1 and CDR2: LNHNV and YYDKDF (reference sequence). The CDR3 sequence is CATSSGNGNEKLFF. CDR3 DNA: TGTGCCACCAGCAGTGGTAACGGGAATGAAAAACTGTTTTTT.

The chain carries TRBV29-1 and TRBJ1-5; D is possibly TRBD2 (7 bases). The J call may be wrong; the DNA end is better matched by TRBJ2-3. In germline, CDR1 is SQVTM, CDR2 ANQGSEA. CDR3 length: 14 residues. CDR3 amino acids: CSVETGGGNQPQYF. The CDR3 DNA reads as TGCAGCGTCGAGACGGGGGGCGGCAATCAGCCCCAGTATTTT.

The V gene is TRBV5-1, the J gene TRBJ2-1, with TRBD2 matching over 9 bases. V was pared by 3 bases and J by 3 bases, with 4 bases of the junction left unmatched. The CDR3 runs 15 residues. Germline loops: CDR1 SGHRS, CDR2 YFSETQ. CDR3 DNA sequence: TGCGCCAGCAGCTGGGGCGGGGGGGTCTACAATGAGCAGTTCTTC. It specifies CASSWGGGVYNEQFF.

V and J are TRBV5-1 and TRBJ1-1; D not certain. Germline CDR1 reads SGHRS; CDR2 reads YFSETQ. Trimming shortened V by 5 bases and J by 8 bases, and 22 bases separated the two germline ends. The CDR3 extends over 15 amino acids. The CDR3 coding sequence is TGCGCCAGCAGGCCCTCCGACGGTAGGCGGAAAGAAGCTTTCTTT. This translates into CASRPSDGRRKEAFF.

V usage is TRBV5-4 and J usage is TRBJ2-3; 14 bases map to TRBD2. Germline lookup yields CDR1 SGHNT and CDR2 YYREEE (reference sequence). The CDR3 is made up of 17 amino acids. Trimming cost V 3 bases and J 5 bases; bases outside gene matches: 8. The CDR3 DNA sequence: TGTGCCAGCAGCTCAGGGACTAGCGGGAGTTGGGGAGATACGCAGTATTTT. Its protein product is CASSSGTSGSWGDTQYF.

V usage is TRBV27 and J usage is TRBJ2-7, with TRBD1 as a possible D gene (7 bases). From germline, CDR1 is MNHEY and CDR2 SMNVEV (reference sequence). The length of the CDR3 is 16 residues. Trimming cost V 3 bases and J 2 bases, with 17 bases left between them. The CDR3 region is CASSLGGGTVPYEQYF. The CDR3 DNA follows: TGTGCCAGCAGTTTGGGGGGTGGGACAGTACCCTACGAGCAGTACTTC.

This clone was found once. The rearrangement joins TRBV7-2 to TRBJ2-3; TRBD1 agrees at 7 bases. The V gene's germline CDR1 is SGHTA and CDR2 FQGNSA. The CDR3 is 16 residues long. V was clipped by 3 bases and J by 9 bases; unmatched bases: 15. The DNA for the CDR3 is TGTGCCAGCAGCTTCCCCGGACAGGATGTTAGAGGCACGCAGTATTTT. Amino acids: CASSFPGQDVRGTQYF.

The chain has TRBV5-1 and TRBJ2-2, with D unclear. The CDR3 is 15 residues long. With 0 bases removed from V and 0 bases from J, the gap between germline ends came to 6 bases. Germline values: CDR1 SGHRS, CDR2 YFSETQ. The CDR3 sequence: CASSLAQPNTGELFF. The CDR3 nucleotides are TGCGCCAGCAGCTTGGCACAGCCGAACACCGGGGAGCTGTTTTTT.

V gene TRBV7-9 combines with J gene TRBJ2-5, with a tentative D call TRBD2 (5 bases). The germline V and J ends were trimmed by 7 bases and 6 bases, with 24 bases remaining between them. Germline V gene sequence: CDR1 SEHNR, CDR2 FQNEAQ (reference sequence). The CDR3 consists of 16 residues. CDR3 coding DNA: TGTGCCAGCACCTCTTCCGGAACTAGGGATTATAAGACCCAGTACTTC. This gives the protein CASTSSGTRDYKTQYF.